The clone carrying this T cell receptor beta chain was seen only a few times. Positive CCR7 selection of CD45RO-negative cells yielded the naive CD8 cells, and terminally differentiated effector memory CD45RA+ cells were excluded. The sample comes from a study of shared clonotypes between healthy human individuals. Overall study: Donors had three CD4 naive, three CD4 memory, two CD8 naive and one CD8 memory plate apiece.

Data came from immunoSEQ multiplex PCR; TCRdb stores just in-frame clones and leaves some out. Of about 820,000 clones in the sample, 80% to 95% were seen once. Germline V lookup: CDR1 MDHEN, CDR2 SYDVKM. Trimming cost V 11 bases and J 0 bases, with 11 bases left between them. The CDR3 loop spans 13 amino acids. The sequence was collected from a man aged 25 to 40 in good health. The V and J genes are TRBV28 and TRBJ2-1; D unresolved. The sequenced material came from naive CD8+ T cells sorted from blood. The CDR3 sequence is CAPVWSSYNEQFF. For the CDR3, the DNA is TGTGCCCCTGTTTGGAGCTCCTACAATGAGCAGTTCTTC.